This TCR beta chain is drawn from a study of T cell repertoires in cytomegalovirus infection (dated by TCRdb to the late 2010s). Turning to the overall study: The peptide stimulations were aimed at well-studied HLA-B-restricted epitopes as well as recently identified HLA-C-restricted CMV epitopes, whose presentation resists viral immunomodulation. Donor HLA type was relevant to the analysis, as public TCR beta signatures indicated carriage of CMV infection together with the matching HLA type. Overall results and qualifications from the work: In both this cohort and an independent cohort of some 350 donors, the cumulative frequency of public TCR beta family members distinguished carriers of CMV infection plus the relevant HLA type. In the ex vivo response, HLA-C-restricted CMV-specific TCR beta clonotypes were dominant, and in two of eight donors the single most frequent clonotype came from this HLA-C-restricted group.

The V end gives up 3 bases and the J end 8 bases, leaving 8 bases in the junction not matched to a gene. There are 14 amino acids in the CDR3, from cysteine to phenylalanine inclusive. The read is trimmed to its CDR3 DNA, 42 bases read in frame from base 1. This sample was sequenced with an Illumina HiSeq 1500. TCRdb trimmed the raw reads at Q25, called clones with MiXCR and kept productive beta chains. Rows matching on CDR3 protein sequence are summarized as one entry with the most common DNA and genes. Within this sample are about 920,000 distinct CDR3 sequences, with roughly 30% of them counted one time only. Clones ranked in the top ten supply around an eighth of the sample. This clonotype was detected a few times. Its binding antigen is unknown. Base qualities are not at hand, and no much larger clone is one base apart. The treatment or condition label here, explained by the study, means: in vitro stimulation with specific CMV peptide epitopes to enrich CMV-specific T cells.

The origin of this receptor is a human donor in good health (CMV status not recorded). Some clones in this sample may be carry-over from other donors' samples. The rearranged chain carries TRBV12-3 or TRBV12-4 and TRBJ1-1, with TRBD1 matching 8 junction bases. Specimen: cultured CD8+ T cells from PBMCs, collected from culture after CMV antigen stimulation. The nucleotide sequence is TGTGCCAGCAGTTTTGGGACAGGTCTTGACGAAGCTTTCTTT. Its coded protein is CASSFGTGLDEAFF.